These 10 T cell receptor beta chains were sequenced from one sample in a study of blood T cells in healthy people across ages. A second roughly 6 to 12 cycle PCR used barcoded and J-beta primers. TCRdb re-called the 5' RACE reads through MiXCR, storing one row per CDR3 protein. The sample consists of 1.5 million to 2 million distinct CDR3 sequences, 30% to 40% of them appearing once. The sequenced material came from blood. The receptor set was obtained from a human donor in good health.

This rearrangement joins TRBV15 to TRBJ2-2; D unclear. Germline V gives CDR1 LNHNV, CDR2 YYDKDF (reference sequence). The CDR3 length is 17 residues. V shed 0 bases and J shed 0 bases, with 11 bases lying between them. CDR3 residues: CATSRDMGYANTGELFF. CDR3 nucleotide sequence: TGTGCCACCAGCAGAGATATGGGATACGCGAACACCGGGGAGCTGTTTTTT.

The V and J genes are TRBV20-1 and TRBJ2-1; 11 bases are shared with TRBD2. V lost 0 bases and J lost 4; bases outside the gene matches: 5. The CDR3 is 16 amino acids. CDR1 and CDR2 (germline): DFQATT, SNEGSKA (reference sequence). The CDR3 sequence is CSARDPTSGVYNEQFF. The CDR3 DNA is TGCAGTGCTAGAGATCCGACTAGCGGGGTTTACAATGAGCAGTTCTTC.

The sample holds a few counts of this clonotype. V and J are TRBV29-1 and TRBJ1-2; D is uncertain. V was clipped by 2 bases and J by 6 bases, with 13 bases between them. Germline V gene sequence: CDR1 SQVTM, CDR2 ANQGSEA. The CDR3 has 13 amino acids. CDR3 sequence (DNA): TGCAGCGTTGAACACGATACCCTCCATGGCTACACCTTC. Amino acid sequence: CSVEHDTLHGYTF.

The rearrangement joins TRBV5-1 to TRBJ2-7; TRBD1 might be the D (6 bases). There are 16 residues in the CDR3. Trimming took off 3 bases at V and 0 bases at J, with 16 bases between the two ends. Germline CDR1 SGHRS, CDR2 YFSETQ. For the CDR3, the DNA is TGCGCCAGCAGCTCGGACAGCCAATTCACCTCCTACGAGCAGTACTTC. Translation gives CASSSDSQFTSYEQYF.

The genes are TRBV4-3 and TRBJ1-2, with D uncertain. Trimming took off 0 bases at V and 2 bases at J, with 19 bases between the two ends. The germline V gene has CDR1 LGHNA and CDR2 YSLEER. This CDR3 contains 18 residues. The CDR3 DNA is TGCGCCAGCAGCCAAGACCCGGGAGTAGGCCTAAACAACTATGGCTACACCTTC. Translating gives CASSQDPGVGLNNYGYTF.

The chain combines TRBV7-9 with TRBJ2-7; D could derive from TRBD1 or TRBD2 (5 bases each). In germline, CDR1 is SEHNR, CDR2 FQNEAQ (reference sequence). The length of the CDR3 is 15 residues. Trimming cost V 4 bases and J 2 bases, with 15 bases left between them. The CDR3 loop is CASSSNGASPYEQYF. CDR3 bases: TGTGCCAGCAGCTCAAATGGGGCTAGCCCCTACGAGCAGTACTTC.

The V gene is TRBV29-1, the J gene TRBJ2-7, with D perhaps matching TRBD1 or TRBD2 (5 bases each). Trimming left V 7 bases short and J 2 bases short, with 12 bases between. CDR1 and CDR2 (germline): SQVTM, ANQGSEA. CDR3 length: 12 amino acids. The CDR3 nucleotides read TGCAGCGCGGGGCTGTCGACCTACGAGCAGTACTTC. It codes for CSAGLSTYEQYF.

The chain carries TRBV15 and TRBJ1-1, with D tentatively TRBD1 (5 bases). The germline V gene encodes CDR1 LNHNV and CDR2 YYDKDF (reference sequence). The CDR3 is 14 amino acids. V lost 5 bases, J lost 3 bases, and 13 bases lay in between. The CDR3 here is CATSLDRMDTEAFF. The CDR3 DNA is TGTGCCACCAGCCTAGACAGAATGGACACTGAAGCTTTCTTT.

The CDR3 region has the DNA TGCAGTGCTAGAGATCCCACAGGGAAAATTCGGGTCAATAGCAATCAGCCCCAGCATTTT. Translation: CSARDPTGKIRVNSNQPQHF. The gene calls are TRBV20-1 and TRBJ1-5; D might be TRBD1 (6 bases). CDR3 length: 20 residues. The V gene lost 0 bases and the J gene lost 0 bases, with 24 bases spanning the gap. Germline V gene lookup returns CDR1 DFQATT and CDR2 SNEGSKA (reference sequence).

This clonotype was observed a few times. The rearrangement joins TRBV12-3 or TRBV12-4 to TRBJ1-1; the D is unclear. The CDR3 totals 11 residues. V lost 6 bases to trimming and J lost 6 bases, with 8 bases between them. CDR3 sequence: CASRDRAEAFF. CDR3 nucleotide sequence: TGTGCCAGCAGGGACCGGGCTGAAGCTTTCTTT.